Below, 27 T cell receptor beta chains from the same sample are listed, as sequenced in a study of blood T cells in healthy people across ages. Together with a sample-barcoded 5' primer, a J-beta primer mix was included in a second PCR lasting 7 to 11 cycles. TCRdb independently ran MiXCR on the 5' RACE reads; one entry per CDR3 protein. The repertoire has about 680,000 distinct CDR3 sequences, around 49% of them found once; the top ten carry about 32%. Specimen: blood. These receptors were collected from a woman in her fifties or sixties in good health.

The chain combines TRBV3-1 with TRBJ2-7; 9 bases align to TRBD2. The length of the CDR3 is 17 residues. Germline values: CDR1 LGHDT, CDR2 YNNKEL (reference sequence). J was trimmed by 5 bases and V by 2 bases; bases with no gene match: 13. CDR3 protein: CASSQHPLSGSMNEQYF. The CDR3 DNA reads as TGTGCCAGCAGCCAACACCCGCTTAGCGGGAGTATGAACGAGCAGTACTTC.

This clonotype was picked up many times. The rearrangement links TRBV4-1 to TRBJ2-1; the match to TRBD2 covers 10 bases. This CDR3 region has 16 residues. Germline V gene sequence: CDR1 MGHRA, CDR2 YSYEKL. Losses at the gene ends were 6 bases for V and 3 bases for J; bases not matched to a gene: 8. CDR3 amino acids: CASRASSSGSYNEQFF. For the CDR3, the DNA is TGCGCCAGCAGGGCCTCCTCTAGCGGGAGCTACAATGAGCAGTTCTTC.

This clonotype was observed once. The chain carries TRBV20-1 and TRBJ2-5, with no clear D. The CDR3 loop spans 11 amino acids. Germline CDR1 and CDR2: DFQATT and SNEGSKA (reference sequence). The V and J ends lost 7 bases and 5 bases respectively, with 11 bases between them. This CDR3 is CSELYSETQYF. Written as DNA, the CDR3 is TGCAGTGAATTGTACTCCGAGACCCAGTACTTC.

The V and J genes are TRBV2 and TRBJ2-7; D not resolved. CDR1 is SNHLY and CDR2 is FYNNEI in the germline V gene. The CDR3 consists of 12 residues. V was clipped by 11 bases and J by 0 bases, with 11 bases between them. CDR3 amino acids: CAAGRTSYEQYF. The CDR3 DNA is TGTGCCGCCGGTAGGACCTCCTACGAGCAGTACTTC. Full variable domain (outside the CDR3, taken from reference TRBV2 and TRBJ2-7): EPEVTQTPSHQVTQMGQEVILRCVPISNHLYFYWYRQILGQKVEFLVSFYNNEISEKSEIFDDQFSVERPDGSNFTLKIRSTKLEDSAMYFCAAGRTSYEQYFGPGTRLTVT.

The V call is TRBV9, the J call TRBJ1-5; D gene unclear. Trimming removed 0 bases at V and 1 base at J, with 14 bases between. The CDR3 is 17 residues long. CDR1 and CDR2 from the germline V gene are SGDLS and YYNGEE. The CDR3 DNA sequence: TGTGCCAGCAGCGTAGGGATAGGGCCTGGAAGCAATCAGCCCCAGCATTTT. Translation gives CASSVGIGPGSNQPQHF.

The sample holds one count of this clonotype. CDR3 sequence reads: CASSYRGRDQETQYF. CDR3 in DNA: TGTGCCAGCAGTTACCGCGGCAGAGACCAAGAGACCCAGTACTTC. The J gene is TRBJ2-5, the V gene TRBV6-5; unclear D gene. The CDR3 is 15 residues long. CDR1 and CDR2 (germline): MNHEY, SVGAGI. V lost 2 bases, J lost 0 bases, and 10 bases lay in between.

The chain links TRBV5-6 to TRBJ2-7; possibly TRBD1 for D (5 bases). Per the germline V gene, CDR1 is SGHDT and CDR2 is YYEEEE. Trimming stripped 2 bases from V and 0 bases from J, with 9 bases between. This CDR3 has 14 amino acids. The CDR3 DNA reads as TGTGCCAGCAGCTTCCACAGGAGCTCCTACGAGCAGTACTTC. Protein: CASSFHRSSYEQYF.

The chain is built from TRBV3-1 and TRBJ2-7, with no clear D. Trimming took 3 bases from V and 0 from J, leaving 9 bases between them. The CDR3 totals 14 residues. CDR1 and CDR2 (germline): LGHDT, YNNKEL (reference sequence). The CDR3 sequence: CASSHALISYEQYF. In DNA form, the CDR3 reads TGTGCCAGCAGCCATGCCCTGATCTCCTACGAGCAGTACTTC.

In nucleotides, the CDR3 is TGTGCCACCAGTGCAGGGGGCGCGGTGGAAAAACTGTTTTTT. Amino acid sequence: CATSAGGAVEKLFF. V usage is TRBV24-1 and J usage is TRBJ1-4; 8 bases fit TRBD1. The ends lost 5 bases at V and 8 bases at J; junction bases unmatched: 6. Germline assignment: CDR1 KGHDR and CDR2 SFDVKD. The CDR3 covers 14 residues.

This clonotype was counted only a few times. This sequence joins TRBV12-3 or TRBV12-4 and TRBJ2-7; 8 nucleotides align to TRBD1. This CDR3 spans 15 amino acids. V was clipped by 1 base and J by 3 bases; unmatched bases: 5. CDR3 coding DNA: TGTGCCAGCAGTTTAGGGACAGGGCCACTCTACGAGCAGTACTTC. It translates to CASSLGTGPLYEQYF.

V usage is TRBV28 and J usage is TRBJ2-3; the D call may be TRBD1 or TRBD2 (7 bases each). Germline V lookup: CDR1 MDHEN, CDR2 SYDVKM. This CDR3 has 14 amino acids. Trimming pared 5 bases from V and 6 bases from J, leaving 15 bases between. The CDR3 DNA is TGTGCCAGCAGTCTTACCAGGGGGGGGGATACGCAGTATTTT. Translated, it gives CASSLTRGGDTQYF.

This clonotype was found a few times. The rearrangement links TRBV7-2 to TRBJ2-7, with 7 bases matching TRBD2. Germline V CDR1 and CDR2: SGHTA, FQGNSA. This CDR3 comprises 14 residues. V was clipped by 5 bases and J by 3 bases; unmatched bases: 7. Here the CDR3 DNA reads TGTGCCAGCAGCGACCCGGGACTAATCTACGAGCAGTACTTC. Translated, it gives CASSDPGLIYEQYF. Looking up the rest from reference TRBV7-2 and TRBJ2-7 gives the full variable domain: GAGVSQSPSNKVTEKGKDVELRCDPISGHTALYWYRQSLGQGLEFLIYFQGNSAPDKSGLPSDRFSAERTGGSVSTLTIQRTQQEDSAVYLCASSDPGLIYEQYFGPGTRLTVT.

The rearrangement links TRBV11-1 to TRBJ2-7; D possibly corresponds to TRBD2 (6 bases). The V gene lost 2 bases and the J gene lost 5 bases, with 34 bases spanning the gap. The CDR3 runs to 21 residues. Germline CDR1 SGHAT, CDR2 FQDESV (reference sequence). Here the CDR3 reads CASSLRPVASVRGSVTHEQYF. For the CDR3, the DNA is TGTGCCAGCAGCTTACGTCCTGTGGCTAGCGTGAGAGGCTCCGTGACTCACGAGCAGTACTTC.

The chain uses TRBV25-1 and TRBJ2-7; 7 positions agree with TRBD2. This CDR3 is built from 15 residues. CDR1 is MGHDK and CDR2 is SYGVNS in the germline V gene. The V gene end was trimmed by 6 bases and the J gene end by 3 bases; junction bases not matched to a gene: 11. The CDR3 DNA reads TGTGCCAGCAGCGGGGCTAGCGGAAATCTCTACGAGCAGTACTTC. It yields the protein CASSGASGNLYEQYF.

The chain joins TRBV4-2 to TRBJ2-3; a weak D match, TRBD2 (5 bases). CDR3 length equals 16 residues. Trimming shortened V by 4 bases and J by 2 bases, and 16 bases separated the two germline ends. From germline, CDR1 is LGHNA and CDR2 YNFKEQ. This CDR3 is CASSPSSSQDTDTQYF. The CDR3 coding sequence is TGTGCCAGCAGCCCGAGTTCTAGCCAAGACACAGATACGCAGTATTTT.

In regard to this clonotype: A read error is possible here, since a much larger clone lies one base away. The rearrangement joins TRBV7-2 to TRBJ2-4; 8 bases are shared with TRBD2. The end of the DNA aligns better with TRBJ2-7, so the J call may be wrong. The CDR3 covers 14 residues. Germline CDR1 and CDR2: SGHTA and FQGNSA. Here the CDR3 reads CASSASGSSGEQYF. The CDR3 DNA reads TGTGCCAGCAGCGCGAGCGGGAGTTCCGGCGAGCAGTACTTC.

The V gene is TRBV24-1, the J gene TRBJ1-1, with D tentatively TRBD1 (5 bases). Germline V gives CDR1 KGHDR, CDR2 SFDVKD. CDR3 length equals 14 residues. V lost 4 bases and J lost 10, with 18 bases in between. The CDR3 is CATSEAGTSARAFF. The DNA of the CDR3 is TGTGCCACCAGTGAGGCCGGGACCTCTGCGAGAGCTTTCTTT.

This clonotype was observed a single time. Just one base apart from a much larger clone, this may be a read error. V and J are TRBV7-8 and TRBJ1-1, with 8 bases fitting TRBD1. This CDR3 has 16 residues. The germline CDR1 and CDR2 sequences are SGHVS and FQNEAQ. V shed 6 bases, J shed 2 bases, and the junction held 11 bases outside the gene matches. The CDR3 DNA reads TGTGCCAGCAGTAGCCGGGACAGGAGGTCCAACACTGAAGCTTTCTTT. Amino acid sequence: CASSSRDRRSNTEAFF.

The chain has TRBV7-8 and TRBJ2-3; no definite D call. This CDR3 is built from 12 residues. Trimming left V 1 base short and J 6 bases short, with 5 bases between. Germline V gene sequence: CDR1 SGHVS, CDR2 FQNEAQ. CDR3 in DNA: TGTGCCAGCAGCTTAGTAAAGGATACGCAGTATTTT. It yields the protein CASSLVKDTQYF. The whole variable domain, filled in from reference TRBV7-8 and TRBJ2-3, reads GAGVSQSPRYKVAKRGQDVALRCDPISGHVSLFWYQQALGQGPEFLTYFQNEAQLDKSGLPSDRFFAERPEGSVSTLKIQRTQQEDSAVYLCASSLVKDTQYFGPGTRLTVL.

Points on this clonotype: A much larger clone differs from this one at a single base, so this may be a read error. This chain uses TRBV28 with TRBJ2-5; D may be TRBD2 (6 bases). The CDR3 loop spans 15 amino acids. V lost 3 bases and J lost 3, with 14 bases in between. CDR1 and CDR2 from the germline V gene are MDHEN and SYDVKM. The CDR3 is CASSFPGTREETQYF. The CDR3 nucleotides are TGTGCCAGCAGTTTCCCCGGGACTCGGGAAGAGACCCAGTACTTC.

A few counts support this clonotype. CDR3 region: CASSPQMRGHNEQYF. DNA of the CDR3: TGTGCCAGCAGCCCCCAGATGAGGGGACACAACGAGCAGTACTTC. This chain joins TRBV7-2 and TRBJ2-7; TRBD1 is a possible D gene (6 bases). The CDR3 totals 15 residues. V was shortened by 5 bases and J by 5 bases, with 19 bases between the two germline ends. Germline V CDR1 and CDR2: SGHTA, FQGNSA.

This clonotype was detected only a few times. The chain couples TRBV20-1 to TRBJ2-1; D could derive from TRBD1 or TRBD2 (6 bases each). Germline-derived CDR1 and CDR2 are DFQATT and SNEGSKA (reference sequence). The CDR3 totals 15 residues. V lost 0 bases to trimming and J lost 7 bases, with 16 bases between them. CDR3 nucleotides: TGCAGTGCTAGAGATCTCTCCGGGGGCGGGAATGAGCAGTTCTTC. Translation gives CSARDLSGGGNEQFF.

There are a few counts of this clonotype. The chain carries TRBV28 and TRBJ2-5; 8 nucleotides align to TRBD2. The CDR3 sequence is 15 residues long. In germline, CDR1 is MDHEN, CDR2 SYDVKM. The trim removed 5 bases at V and 3 bases at J, leaving 8 bases unmatched. DNA of the CDR3: TGTGCCAGCAGTCTCCGTGGTAGCGGGAAAGAGACCCAGTACTTC. Protein sequence: CASSLRGSGKETQYF.

In this sample, this clonotype turned up a few times. V is TRBV12-3 or TRBV12-4 and J is TRBJ2-7; D call uncertain. The CDR3 loop spans 15 amino acids. V was pared by 2 bases and J by 2 bases, with 13 bases between. The CDR3 DNA sequence: TGTGCCAGCAGTTTAACATACCACGCTGCCTACGAGCAGTACTTC. Its translation is CASSLTYHAAYEQYF.

The rearrangement links TRBV6-6 to TRBJ2-7, with 8 bases lining up with TRBD1. CDR1 and CDR2 from the germline V gene are MNHNY and SVGAGI (reference sequence). The CDR3 length is 15 residues. The V segment lost 0 bases and the J segment 2 bases; nucleotides outside the gene matches: 3. The CDR3 region has the DNA TGTGCCAGCAGTTACTCCGGGACAGGACCCTACGAGCAGTACTTC. Protein product: CASSYSGTGPYEQYF.

This clonotype was observed at least ten times. This chain joins TRBV5-1 and TRBJ2-5; possibly TRBD2 for D (6 bases). The germline V and J ends were trimmed by 0 bases and 5 bases, with 11 bases remaining between them. There are 14 residues in the CDR3. Germline CDR1 reads SGHRS; CDR2 reads YFSETQ. The CDR3 sequence: CASSLGQGGETQYF. The CDR3 DNA reads as TGCGCCAGCAGCTTGGGTCAGGGAGGCGAGACCCAGTACTTC. Together with reference TRBV5-1 and TRBJ2-5, the CDR3 gives the full variable domain: KAGVTQTPRYLIKTRGQQVTLSCSPISGHRSVSWYQQTPGQGLQFLFEYFSETQRNKGNFPGRFSGRQFSNSRSEMNVSTLELGDSALYLCASSLGQGGETQYFGPGTRLLVL.

The genes are TRBV14 and TRBJ2-5; D could derive from TRBD1 or TRBD2 (7 bases each). Germline-derived CDR1 and CDR2 are SGHDN and FVKESK. V shed 0 bases and J shed 4 bases, with 15 bases lying between them. The CDR3 is 16 residues long. CDR3 protein: CASSQERQGGRETQYF. The CDR3 DNA reads as TGTGCCAGCAGCCAAGAGCGACAGGGAGGGCGAGAGACCCAGTACTTC. The full variable domain, with the rest looked up from reference TRBV14 and TRBJ2-5, is EAGVTQFPSHSVIEKGQTVTLRCDPISGHDNLYWYRRVMGKEIKFLLHFVKESKQDESGMPNNRFLAERTGGTYSTLKVQPAELEDSGVYFCASSQERQGGRETQYFGPGTRLLVL.